This T cell receptor (beta chain) appears in the sequencing data of a study of identical twins. TCRdb called the 5' RACE reads again in MiXCR, with one record for every CDR3 protein. The repertoire holds 1,800,000 or so distinct CDR3 sequences, with about 32% as singletons. Study conclusions and caveats: Beta clonotypes that were abundant in cord blood contained fewer insertions, a pattern absent from memory repertoires. Analyses based on zero insertions could be partly confounded by invariant MAIT and iNKT cells. Out-of-frame alpha sequences common to twins exhibited a surplus of low generation probability. Weaker excess twin sharing was seen among beta out-of-frame sequences.

As for this clonotype: Its specificity is not known.

CDR1 is SGHTA, CDR2 FQGNSA, per germline. Trimming left V 3 bases short and J 0 bases short, with 13 bases between. CDR3 length: 16 amino acids. This chain uses TRBV7-2 with TRBJ2-3; D could derive from TRBD1 or TRBD2 (5 bases each). This sequence originates from a newborn girl in good health. The sequencing sample was made of cord blood. This chain's CDR3 is CASSFVGTSSTDTQYF. Written as DNA, the CDR3 is TGTGCCAGCAGCTTTGTCGGGACCTCTAGCACAGATACGCAGTATTTT.